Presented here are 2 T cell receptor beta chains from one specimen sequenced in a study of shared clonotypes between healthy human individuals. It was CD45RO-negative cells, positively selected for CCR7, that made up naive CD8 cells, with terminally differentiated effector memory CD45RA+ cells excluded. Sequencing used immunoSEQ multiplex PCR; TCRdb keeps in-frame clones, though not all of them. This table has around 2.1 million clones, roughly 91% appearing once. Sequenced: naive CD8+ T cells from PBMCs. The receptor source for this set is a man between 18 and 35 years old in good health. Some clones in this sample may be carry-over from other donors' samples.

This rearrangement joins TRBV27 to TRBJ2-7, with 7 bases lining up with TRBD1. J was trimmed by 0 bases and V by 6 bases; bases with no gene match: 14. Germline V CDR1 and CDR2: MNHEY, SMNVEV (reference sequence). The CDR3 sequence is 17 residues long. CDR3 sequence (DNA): TGTGCCAGCAGCCCTTCGAGAGGGACAGCGTACTCCTACGAGCAGTACTTC. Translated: CASSPSRGTAYSYEQYF.

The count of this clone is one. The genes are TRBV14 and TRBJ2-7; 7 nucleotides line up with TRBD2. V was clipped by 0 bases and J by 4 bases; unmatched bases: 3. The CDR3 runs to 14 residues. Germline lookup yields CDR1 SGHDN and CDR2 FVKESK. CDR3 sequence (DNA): TGTGCCAGCAGCCAAGATCCCGGGAGGTACGAGCAGTACTTC. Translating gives CASSQDPGRYEQYF.